Listed below are T cell receptor beta chains from one sample, sequenced in a study of cytomegalovirus exposure and HLA in healthy donors. The data were produced by immunoSEQ multiplex PCR, yet TCRdb's version contains in-frame clones alone and is incomplete. The table shows over 200,000 clones, with approximately 82% occurring only once. Specimen: PBMCs. These TCRs come from a woman between 18 and 30 years old in good health and CMV-seronegative. Each CDR3 is given with its conserved first and last residue. The order of the fields is J gene, clone size, V gene, CDR3 length, D gene, CDR3 DNA, CDR3 protein. The D gene is left open where the match is weak. The listing skips clone size in some rows; elsewhere it reads once, few, many or a size class.

J: TRBJ2-1
size: NA
V: TRBV19
length: 16
D: NA
DNA: TGTGCCAGTAGTATTAGTGGGAGCGCCTCCTACAATGAGCAGTTCTTC
CDR3: CASSISGSASYNEQFF

J: TRBJ1-6
size: NA
V: TRBV30
length: 15
D: NA
DNA: TGTGCCTGGGCACGCGACGGGCTCCGGAATTCACCCCTCCACTTT
CDR3: CAWARDGLRNSPLHF

J: TRBJ1-6
size: few
V: TRBV4-1
length: 13
D: NA
DNA: TGCGCCAGCAGCCGGACAGCTAATTCACCCCTCCACTTT
CDR3: CASSRTANSPLHF

J: TRBJ1-1
size: NA
V: TRBV2
length: 16
D: NA
DNA: TGTGCCAGCAGTGATTCGTCAGGAGCCCTGAACACTGAAGCTTTCTTT
CDR3: CASSDSSGALNTEAFF

J: TRBJ1-1
size: NA
V: TRBV27
length: 15
D: NA
DNA: TGTGCCAGCAGTGTCTTATCGGGGTGGCGAACTGAAGCTTTCTTT
CDR3: CASSVLSGWRTEAFF

J: TRBJ1-3
size: once
V: TRBV6-1
length: 20
D: NA
DNA: TGTGCCAGCAGTGACCCCGGGACACTTTACATAACCAGCTCTGGAAACACCATATATTTT
CDR3: CASSDPGTLYITSSGNTIYF

J: TRBJ2-1
size: NA
V: TRBV5-1
length: 16
D: TRBD2
DNA: TGCGCCAGCAGCCCTACTCTAGCGGGGGCTTTCAATGAGCAGTTCTTC
CDR3: CASSPTLAGAFNEQFF

J: TRBJ2-6
size: NA
V: TRBV6-5
length: 15
D: NA
DNA: TGTGCCAGCAGTCAGCGGGCCGCGGGGGCCAACGTCCTGACTTTC
CDR3: CASSQRAAGANVLTF

J: TRBJ2-1
size: NA
V: TRBV27
length: 17
D: TRBD2
DNA: TGTGCCAGCAGTTTATGGGGAGCGGGAGGTTCCTACAATGAGCAGTTCTTC
CDR3: CASSLWGAGGSYNEQFF

J: TRBJ2-7
size: NA
V: TRBV2
length: 15
D: TRBD2
DNA: TGTGCCAGCAGCGCCCTACTAGCGGGGCCTGGCGAGCAGTACTTC
CDR3: CASSALLAGPGEQYF

J: TRBJ2-3
size: once
V: TRBV6-1
length: 14
D: NA
DNA: TGTGCCAGCAGTGCGGGACGGAGCACAGATACGCAGTATTTT
CDR3: CASSAGRSTDTQYF

J: TRBJ1-2
size: NA
V: TRBV5-1
length: 17
D: NA
DNA: TGCGCCAGCAGCTTACCCGGGACGGGGGTTAGGGGCTATGGCTACACCTTC
CDR3: CASSLPGTGVRGYGYTF

J: TRBJ2-7
size: NA
V: TRBV14
length: 16
D: NA
DNA: TGTGCCAGCAGCCAAGTTGAGAGTCCCGGTCCCCTCGAGCAGTACTTC
CDR3: CASSQVESPGPLEQYF

J: TRBJ2-1
size: NA
V: TRBV30
length: 19
D: NA
DNA: TGTGCCTGGAGTGTACGGTTGACCCGGGACTTCTCTTCCTACAATGAGCAGTTCTTC
CDR3: CAWSVRLTRDFSSYNEQFF

J: TRBJ2-1
size: NA
V: TRBV9
length: 15
D: NA
DNA: TGTGCCAGCAGCCCGCTACACACAGCCAACAATGAGCAGTTCTTC
CDR3: CASSPLHTANNEQFF

J: TRBJ1-1
size: many
V: TRBV28
length: 14
D: TRBD1
DNA: TGTGCCAGCAGGTGGGACAGGGGGAACACTGAAGCTTTCTTT
CDR3: CASRWDRGNTEAFF

J: TRBJ2-7
size: NA
V: TRBV11-2
length: 13
D: NA
DNA: TGTGCCAGCAGCCTCGGCACCTCCTACGAGCAGTACTTC
CDR3: CASSLGTSYEQYF

J: TRBJ1-1
size: NA
V: TRBV5-1
length: 14
D: NA
DNA: TGCGCCAGCAGCGATGGAACGCCGGGCGTCGTAGCTTTCTTT
CDR3: CASSDGTPGVVAFF

J: TRBJ1-2
size: NA
V: TRBV7-8
length: 12
D: NA
DNA: TGTGCCAGCAGCTTAGGGGACGGAGGCTACACCTTC
CDR3: CASSLGDGGYTF

J: TRBJ2-5
size: once
V: TRBV7-6
length: 15
D: NA
DNA: TGTGCCAGCAGCTTGGAAGCTGCGGGGAGGGAGACCCAGTACTTC
CDR3: CASSLEAAGRETQYF

J: TRBJ2-2
size: NA
V: TRBV19
length: 15
D: TRBD1
DNA: TGTGCCAGTAGTTTCCGGGACAGGGTCGCCGGGGAGCTGTTTTTT
CDR3: CASSFRDRVAGELFF

J: TRBJ1-5
size: few
V: TRBV27
length: 12
D: NA
DNA: TGTGCCAGCACGACAGGCAATCAGCCCCAGCATTTT
CDR3: CASTTGNQPQHF

J: TRBJ1-2
size: NA
V: TRBV2
length: 12
D: TRBD1
DNA: TGTGCCAGAAGGGGGCAGGGGCGAGGCTACACCTTC
CDR3: CARRGQGRGYTF

J: TRBJ1-1
size: NA
V: TRBV6-5
length: 15
D: NA
DNA: TGTGCCAGCAGTTACTCGAAGATAAGGGGCACTGAAGCTTTCTTT
CDR3: CASSYSKIRGTEAFF

J: TRBJ1-4
size: NA
V: TRBV30
length: 13
D: TRBD1
DNA: TGTGCCTGGAGTGTAACAGGGGGGGAAAAACTGTTTTTT
CDR3: CAWSVTGGEKLFF

J: TRBJ2-3
size: once
V: TRBV2
length: 15
D: NA
DNA: TGTGCCAGCAGTGAATTGCGGACCGGCACAGATACGCAGTATTTT
CDR3: CASSELRTGTDTQYF

J: TRBJ2-1
size: NA
V: TRBV9
length: 15
D: NA
DNA: TGTGCCAGCAGCGTAGGTGGGGGCTCCTACAATGAGCAGTTCTTC
CDR3: CASSVGGGSYNEQFF

J: TRBJ1-1
size: once
V: TRBV5-1
length: 14
D: TRBD1
DNA: TGCGCCAGCAGCATACAGGGGGCAGGGACTGAAGCTTTCTTT
CDR3: CASSIQGAGTEAFF

J: TRBJ1-5
size: few
V: TRBV18
length: 15
D: NA
DNA: TGTGCCAGCTCACCATCGGGGAAAGACCATCAGCCCCAGCATTTT
CDR3: CASSPSGKDHQPQHF